The clone carrying this T cell receptor (beta chain) was observed at least ten times. Its antigen is unidentified. This record comes from a study of T cells in Graves' hyperthyroidism and ophthalmopathy. Researchers defined stable Graves' hyperthyroidism as no ophthalmopathy progression within 18 months. TCR beta CDR3 region amplification was performed from RNA transcripts. The HTBI primer set was used in a first-round RT-PCR of the TCR CDR3. TCRdb processed the multiplex PCR reads anew with MiXCR; each CDR3 protein has one entry. The top ten hold about 20% of the sample, which has approximately 610,000 distinct CDR3 sequences, about a sixth seen once. Study findings and constraints: Through a model of 13 V-J features, ophthalmopathy was separated from stable hyperthyroidism. Onset of ophthalmopathy came a median 6.5 months after the model predicted it. Most clonotypes that expanded in the thyroid above 0.001 also showed up in blood.

The source material was blood. The sequence was obtained from a woman between 18 and 29 years old with Graves' hyperthyroidism.

CDR3 protein: CSASAPGKERGNTIYF. The CDR3 region has the DNA TGCAGTGCTAGTGCCCCAGGGAAAGAGCGAGGAAACACCATATATTTT. The chain is built from TRBV20-1 and TRBJ1-3; weak D call: TRBD1 (5 bases). V dropped 3 bases and J dropped 4 bases, with 19 bases sitting between them. The CDR3 spans 16 residues. CDR1 DFQATT and CDR2 SNEGSKA come from the germline V gene (reference sequence).